The rows below give T cell receptor beta chains drawn from one sample of a study of early T cells in non-severe SARS-CoV-2 infection. TCRdb re-analysed the 5' RACE reads in MiXCR, keeping a single row per CDR3 protein. The sample has 25,000 to 40,000 distinct CDR3 sequences, about 4.9% seen once. Sequenced: whole blood. The receptors here all came from an adult who was a healthcare worker with PCR-confirmed SARS-CoV-2 infection or an uninfected control (not recorded which). Both conserved end residues are part of each CDR3. A D gene is named only where the DNA matches it firmly. Rows may omit the clone size; those that give it use once, few, many or a size class.

j_call,d_call,v_call,clone_size,cdr3_nt,cdr3_aa
TRBJ1-2,TRBD1,TRBV4-3,few,TGCGCCAGCAGCCAAGACGGGGACAGTCTTGGCTATGGCTACACCTTC,CASSQDGDSLGYGYTF
TRBJ2-3,-,TRBV29-1,few,TGCAGCGTTAGGAGGGATACGCAGTATTTT,CSVRRDTQYF
TRBJ1-1,-,TRBV7-8,many,TGTGCCAGCAGCTTAGTAGGAGGCCGCGAAGCTTTCTTT,CASSLVGGREAFF
TRBJ1-3,-,TRBV5-1,many,TGCGCCAGCAGCCCCGGACGGGACTTCTCTGGAAACACCATATATTTT,CASSPGRDFSGNTIYF
TRBJ2-5,-,TRBV29-1,many,TGCAGCGCACAGGGTATAGGCGAGACCCAGTACTTC,CSAQGIGETQYF
TRBJ2-3,TRBD2,TRBV7-4,few,TGTGCCAGCAGCTTATTGGGGACTAGCGCTGCAGATACGCAGTATTTT,CASSLLGTSAADTQYF
TRBJ2-7,TRBD1,TRBV12-3/TRBV12-4,many,TGTGCCAGCAGTCCTTGGTGGTCGGGACAGGAATGCGAGCAGTACTTC,CASSPWWSGQECEQYF
TRBJ2-1,-,TRBV6-2/TRBV6-3,few,TGTGCCAGCAGCCCAAGGCGATTCTGGGGGGATGAGCAGTTCTTC,CASSPRRFWGDEQFF
TRBJ1-1,-,TRBV18,many,TGTGCCAGCTCAACGACCGTGAACACTGAAGCTTTCTTT,CASSTTVNTEAFF
TRBJ2-1,TRBD2,TRBV28,few,TGTGCCAGCAGTTCAAGGGGGTTGGGACTAGCGGTATGGTCCTACAATGAGCAGTTCTTC,CASSSRGLGLAVWSYNEQFF
TRBJ2-1,-,TRBV7-3,few,TGTGCCAGCAGCTTAAACGGGGTCAAGTTAGTCTTC,CASSLNGVKLVF
TRBJ2-1,-,TRBV3-1,many,TGTGCCAGCAGCCACACTAGCTCCTACAATGAGCAGTTCTTC,CASSHTSSYNEQFF
TRBJ1-1,-,TRBV7-9,-,TGTGCCAGCAGCTTAGTCAGCGGATATCGGTCTGAAGCTTTCTTT,CASSLVSGYRSEAFF
TRBJ2-5,-,TRBV6-2/TRBV6-3,-,TGTGCCAGCAGTTACGGGGGGGCCCAAGAGACCCAGTACTTC,CASSYGGAQETQYF
TRBJ2-1,-,TRBV7-2,many,TGTGCCAGCAGCACTACTTACTACAATGAGCAGTTCTTC,CASSTTYYNEQFF
TRBJ2-1,-,TRBV21-1,-,TGTGCCAGCAGCCAAGAGGCTGGAATGGGGCACAATGAGCAGTTCTTC,CASSQEAGMGHNEQFF
TRBJ2-1,-,TRBV11-2,many,TGTGCCAGCAGCTTCCGAGAGGACTATGAGCAGTTCTTC,CASSFREDYEQFF
TRBJ1-1,TRBD1,TRBV6-5,many,TGTGCCAGCAATCCAGGGGGCACGGACACTGAAGCTTTCTTT,CASNPGGTDTEAFF
TRBJ2-1,TRBD2,TRBV2,many,TGTGCCAGCAGTGCCACTAGCGGGTACAATGAGCAGTTCTTC,CASSATSGYNEQFF
TRBJ2-5,TRBD1,TRBV7-2,many,TGTGCCAGCAGCCAGGTTAACAGGGGCTACCAAGAGACCCAGTACTTC,CASSQVNRGYQETQYF
TRBJ1-1,-,TRBV10-3,-,TGTGCCATCAGTGAGAGGGGGTCGGACACTGAAGCTTTCTTT,CAISERGSDTEAFF
TRBJ2-1,TRBD2,TRBV11-2,-,TGTGCCAGCAGCTTAGCTCCGGGACTAGCGTCCTACAATGAGCAGTTCTTC,CASSLAPGLASYNEQFF
TRBJ2-1,TRBD2,TRBV20-1,few,TGCAGTGCTAGCCCTGGGACTAGCGGGAATATTGAGCAGTTCTTC,CSASPGTSGNIEQFF
TRBJ1-4,-,TRBV18,many,TGTGCCAGCTCACCGGGACCTAATGAAAAACTGTTTTTT,CASSPGPNEKLFF
TRBJ2-3,TRBD2,TRBV5-1,-,TGCGCCAGCAGCCCGGGACTAGGCTCAGATACGCAGTATTTT,CASSPGLGSDTQYF
TRBJ2-7,TRBD1,TRBV20-1,-,TGCAGTGCTAGAGTAGCGACAGGGCCCTACGAGCAGTACTTC,CSARVATGPYEQYF
TRBJ2-1,TRBD2,TRBV9,many,TGTGCCAGCAGCGTAGGTCTAGCGGGGAAATACAATGAGCAGTTCTTC,CASSVGLAGKYNEQFF
TRBJ2-2,-,TRBV7-8,many,TGTGCCAGCAGCTTAGCGTTTAAGGGGGCCGGGGAGCTGTTTTTT,CASSLAFKGAGELFF
TRBJ2-7,TRBD1,TRBV5-1,-,TGCGCCAGCAGCCCAGGACAGGGGGCTCGCTACGAGCAGTACTTC,CASSPGQGARYEQYF
TRBJ2-3,-,TRBV10-3,many,TGTGCCATCAGTGTGACGACTAGTGCAGATACGCAGTATTTT,CAISVTTSADTQYF
TRBJ1-1,TRBD1,TRBV9,many,TGTGCCAGCAGTTGGACAGGGGGCCGAAACACTGAAGCTTTCTTT,CASSWTGGRNTEAFF
TRBJ2-3,-,TRBV11-2,-,TGTGCCAGCAGCTTAGATTTTGGGAATACGCAGTATTTT,CASSLDFGNTQYF
TRBJ1-2,TRBD1,TRBV7-2,few,TGTGCCAGCAGCAGGGACAGAACTAACTATGGCTACACCTTC,CASSRDRTNYGYTF
TRBJ2-7,-,TRBV27,few,TGTGCCAGCAGTTTTTACGGAGGGGCAGCTTACGAGCAGTACTTC,CASSFYGGAAYEQYF
TRBJ1-1,-,TRBV5-5,many,TGTGCCAGCAGCTTGGGACCCGGGGTCGGCACTGAAGCTTTCTTT,CASSLGPGVGTEAFF
TRBJ2-5,TRBD2,TRBV5-1,many,TGCGCCAGCAGCTCCTCTAGCGGGGGGCCTCAAGAGACCCAGTACTTC,CASSSSSGGPQETQYF
TRBJ2-3,TRBD1,TRBV28,many,TGTGCCAGCAGTTCCCGGACAGGGCGTACGCAGTATTTT,CASSSRTGRTQYF
TRBJ2-7,-,TRBV7-9,many,TGTGCCAGCAGCAGTCCCCGGGAAATCCGAGAGCAGTACTTC,CASSSPREIREQYF
TRBJ1-2,-,TRBV12-3/TRBV12-4,many,TGTGCCAGCACCCCGCTACTGTATGTTGACTATGGCTACACCTTC,CASTPLLYVDYGYTF
TRBJ2-3,-,TRBV7-9,few,TGTGCCAGCAGCTTAGATGGAAGTGATACGCAGTATTTT,CASSLDGSDTQYF
TRBJ2-3,-,TRBV27,few,TGTGCCAGCAGTTTCAACAGCGCAGCTAGCACAGATACGCAGTATTTT,CASSFNSAASTDTQYF
TRBJ1-2,TRBD1,TRBV18,many,TGTGCCAGCTCACTGGGGACAGGGGCTGATGGCTACACCTTC,CASSLGTGADGYTF
TRBJ2-7,-,TRBV12-3/TRBV12-4,-,TGTGCCAGCAGTTCCGGGTTCGGGGAGCAGTACTTC,CASSSGFGEQYF
TRBJ2-3,-,TRBV7-8,few,TGTGCCAGCAGCTTAGCGGGCGCCTACACAGATACGCAGTATTTT,CASSLAGAYTDTQYF
TRBJ1-1,-,TRBV7-9,many,TGTGCCAGCAGCTTAGAGGGGTCGAACACTGAAGCTTTCTTT,CASSLEGSNTEAFF
TRBJ2-5,-,TRBV19,many,TGTGCCAGTAGTATAGGGGCTGCCGTGGTGGAGACCCAGTACTTC,CASSIGAAVVETQYF
TRBJ2-3,-,TRBV25-1,-,TGTGCCAGCAGTGGGACTCGGGACACAGATACGCAGTATTTT,CASSGTRDTDTQYF
TRBJ2-5,TRBD1,TRBV7-9,-,TGTGCCAGCAGAACCGGGACAGTTCAAGAGACCCAGTACTTC,CASRTGTVQETQYF
TRBJ2-1,TRBD2,TRBV28,many,TGTGCCAGCAGGACAGCGGGACCCTCCTACAATGAGCAGTTCTTC,CASRTAGPSYNEQFF
TRBJ2-7,-,TRBV12-3/TRBV12-4,many,TGTGCCAGCAGTCTGCGGGTTACCTACGAGCAGTACTTC,CASSLRVTYEQYF
TRBJ2-5,-,TRBV5-4,many,TGTGCCAGCAGCCCCCCCGGGCTTACCGGGGAGACCCAGTACTTC,CASSPPGLTGETQYF
TRBJ1-6,TRBD1,TRBV6-1,-,TGTGCCAGTACTACAGGGGCCATGGGAAATTCACCCCTCCACTTT,CASTTGAMGNSPLHF
TRBJ2-7,-,TRBV12-3/TRBV12-4,many,TGTGCCAGCAGCAAGAACTACGAGCAGTACTTC,CASSKNYEQYF
TRBJ2-6,TRBD1,TRBV7-9,few,TGTGCCAGCAGCCCAAGACAGGGGCGATCTGGGGCCAACGTCCTGACTTTC,CASSPRQGRSGANVLTF
TRBJ1-1,TRBD1,TRBV6-2/TRBV6-3,-,TGTGCCAGCAGTTACCGAACTCGGACAGGGGAAAGAGGGACTGAAGCTTTCTTT,CASSYRTRTGERGTEAFF